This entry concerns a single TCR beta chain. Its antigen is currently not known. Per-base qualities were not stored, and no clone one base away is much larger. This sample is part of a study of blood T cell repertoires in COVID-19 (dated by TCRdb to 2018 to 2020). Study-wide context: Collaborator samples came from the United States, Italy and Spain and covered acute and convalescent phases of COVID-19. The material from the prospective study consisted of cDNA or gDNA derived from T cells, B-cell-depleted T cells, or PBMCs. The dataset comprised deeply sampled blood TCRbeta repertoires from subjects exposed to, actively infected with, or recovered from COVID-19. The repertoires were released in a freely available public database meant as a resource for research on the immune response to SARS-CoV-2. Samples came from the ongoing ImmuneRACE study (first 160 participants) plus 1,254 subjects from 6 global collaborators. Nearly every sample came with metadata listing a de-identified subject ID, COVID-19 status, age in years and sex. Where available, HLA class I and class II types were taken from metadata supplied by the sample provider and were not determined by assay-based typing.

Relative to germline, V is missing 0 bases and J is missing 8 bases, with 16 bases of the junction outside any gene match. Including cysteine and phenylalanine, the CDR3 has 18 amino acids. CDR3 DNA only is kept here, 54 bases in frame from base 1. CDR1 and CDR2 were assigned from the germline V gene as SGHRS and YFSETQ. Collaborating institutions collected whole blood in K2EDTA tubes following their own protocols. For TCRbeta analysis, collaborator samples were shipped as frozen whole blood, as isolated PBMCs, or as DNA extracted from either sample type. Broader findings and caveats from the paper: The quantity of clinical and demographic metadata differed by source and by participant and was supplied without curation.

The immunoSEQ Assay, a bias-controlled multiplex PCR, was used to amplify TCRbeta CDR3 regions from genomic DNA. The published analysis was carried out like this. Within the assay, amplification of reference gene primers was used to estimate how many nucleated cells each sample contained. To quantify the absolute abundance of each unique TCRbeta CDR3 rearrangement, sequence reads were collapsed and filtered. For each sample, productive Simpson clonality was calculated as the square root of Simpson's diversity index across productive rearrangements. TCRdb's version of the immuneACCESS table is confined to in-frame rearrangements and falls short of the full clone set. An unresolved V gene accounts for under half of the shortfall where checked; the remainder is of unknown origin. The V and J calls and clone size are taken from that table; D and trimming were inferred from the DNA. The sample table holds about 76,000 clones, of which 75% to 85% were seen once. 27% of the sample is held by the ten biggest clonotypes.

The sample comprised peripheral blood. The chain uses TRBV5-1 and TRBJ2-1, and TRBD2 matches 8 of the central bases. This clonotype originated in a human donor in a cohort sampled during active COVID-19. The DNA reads TGCGCCAGCAGCTTGGCCATCAGACAGGCTCCCGGGGGGGATGAGCAGTTCTTC. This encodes CASSLAIRQAPGGDEQFF.